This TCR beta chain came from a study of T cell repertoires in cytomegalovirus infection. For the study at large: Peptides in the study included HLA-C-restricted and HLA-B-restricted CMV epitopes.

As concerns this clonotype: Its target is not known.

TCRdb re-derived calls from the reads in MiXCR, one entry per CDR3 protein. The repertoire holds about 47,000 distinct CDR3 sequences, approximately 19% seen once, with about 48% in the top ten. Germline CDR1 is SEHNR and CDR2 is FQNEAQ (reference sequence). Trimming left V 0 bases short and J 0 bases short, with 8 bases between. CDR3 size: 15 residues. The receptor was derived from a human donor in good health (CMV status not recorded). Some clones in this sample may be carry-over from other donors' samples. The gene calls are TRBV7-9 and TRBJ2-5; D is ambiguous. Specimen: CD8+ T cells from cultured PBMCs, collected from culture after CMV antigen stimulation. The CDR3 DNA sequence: TGTGCCAGCAGCTTAGCGATAGCAGACCAAGAGACCCAGTACTTC. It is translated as CASSLAIADQETQYF.